This is a list of T cell receptor beta chains from one sample in a study of blood T cell repertoires in COVID-19. Only in-frame clones appear in the TCRdb table, and some are missing; sequencing was by immunoSEQ multiplex PCR. The sample comprises fewer than 150,000 clones, roughly four fifths of which are singletons, and about 4% rests with the top ten. Sequencing was done on a sample of peripheral blood. These receptors were collected from a woman at least 80 years old with acute or convalescent COVID-19. Both conserved end residues are part of each CDR3. The D gene is left open where the match is weak. Clone size is not always given. Where it is, it says once, few, many or a class for expanded clones.

CASSRGLAGRYNEQFF | TGCGCCAGCAGCAGAGGACTAGCGGGACGGTACAATGAGCAGTTCTTC | TRBJ2-1 | TRBD2 | NA | TRBV4-1 | 16
CASSGAGNSPLHF | TGTGCCAGCAGTGGGGCAGGGAATTCACCCCTCCACTTT | TRBJ1-6 | NA | NA | TRBV2 | 13
CASSPGLGTGELFF | TGCGCCAGCAGCCCGGGACTCGGTACCGGGGAGCTGTTTTTT | TRBJ2-2 | NA | NA | TRBV5-1 | 14
CAWTGTDNSPLHF | TGTGCCTGGACCGGGACAGATAATTCACCCCTCCACTTT | TRBJ1-6 | TRBD1 | few | TRBV30 | 13
CASSSLEASRTGYTF | TGTGCCAGCAGCTCCCTGGAGGCAAGTCGGACGGGCTACACCTTC | TRBJ1-2 | NA | NA | TRBV7-3 | 15
CASSLAGRYSNQPQHF | TGTGCCAGCAGCTTAGCAGGCCGATATAGCAATCAGCCCCAGCATTTT | TRBJ1-5 | NA | NA | TRBV5-6 | 16
CASSLGSSQSHGYTF | TGTGCCAGCAGCTTAGGTTCTAGTCAAAGCCATGGCTACACCTTC | TRBJ1-2 | NA | NA | TRBV7-9 | 15
CASSPPGTSGPTSTDTQYF | TGTGCCAGCTCACCACCCGGGACTAGCGGTCCTACTAGCACAGATACGCAGTATTTT | TRBJ2-3 | TRBD2 | NA | TRBV18 | 19
CASNSGTGRSNSPLHF | TGTGCCAGCAACTCCGGGACAGGGAGAAGTAATTCACCCCTCCACTTT | TRBJ1-6 | TRBD1 | NA | TRBV7-2 | 16
CASSYRTYQPQHF | TGTGCCAGCAGTTACCGGACATATCAGCCCCAGCATTTT | TRBJ1-5 | NA | NA | TRBV6-6 | 13
CASSITEAEFSYEQYF | TGTGCCAGCTCAATCACGGAGGCAGAATTTTCCTACGAGCAGTACTTC | TRBJ2-7 | NA | NA | TRBV18 | 16
CASRSPGQNLAGNTIYF | TGTGCCAGCAGGAGTCCGGGACAGAATTTAGCTGGAAACACCATATATTTT | TRBJ1-3 | TRBD1 | NA | TRBV9 | 17
CASSDGIHHNEQFF | TGTGCCAGCAGTGACGGGATCCACCACAATGAGCAGTTCTTC | TRBJ2-1 | NA | NA | TRBV2 | 14
CASSFSTGVADTQYF | TGTGCCAGCAGTTTCTCGACGGGAGTGGCAGATACGCAGTATTTT | TRBJ2-3 | NA | NA | TRBV28 | 15
CASSSGQNTEAFF | TGTGCCAGCAGCTCGGGACAGAACACTGAAGCTTTCTTT | TRBJ1-1 | NA | NA | TRBV7-2 | 13
CASSESRGLGSNEQFF | TGTGCCAGCAGTGAATCAAGGGGACTAGGTAGTAATGAGCAGTTCTTC | TRBJ2-1 | TRBD2 | once | TRBV6-1 | 16
CASSFNGGLSTDTQYF | TGTGCCAGCAGCTTTAACGGGGGGCTGTCCACAGATACGCAGTATTTT | TRBJ2-3 | NA | NA | TRBV11-2 | 16
CASGRPTGDTEAFF | TGTGCCAGCGGCCGACCCACCGGGGACACTGAAGCTTTCTTT | TRBJ1-1 | NA | once | TRBV27 | 14
CASSQERRFERGELFF | TGCGCCAGCAGCCAAGAACGGCGGTTCGAGAGGGGGGAGCTGTTTTTT | TRBJ2-2 | NA | NA | TRBV4-1 | 16
CASSYSNMGQRLSDTQYF | TGTGCCAGCAGTTACTCGAATATGGGACAGCGGTTATCTGATACGCAGTATTTT | TRBJ2-3 | TRBD1 | once | TRBV6-2/TRBV6-3 | 18
CASSLPGGIYGYTF | TGTGCCAGCAGCTTACCAGGGGGAATCTATGGCTACACCTTC | TRBJ1-2 | TRBD1 | NA | TRBV7-2 | 14
CASRSGGTFTDTQYF | TGTGCCAGCAGATCCGGGGGGACCTTCACAGATACGCAGTATTTT | TRBJ2-3 | TRBD2 | NA | TRBV2 | 15
CASSPTGGGQPQHF | TGTGCCAGCAGTCCAACAGGGGGCGGTCAGCCCCAGCATTTT | TRBJ1-5 | TRBD1 | NA | TRBV28 | 14
CASSWVDRDYGYTF | TGTGCCAGCAGCTGGGTGGACAGGGACTATGGCTACACCTTC | TRBJ1-2 | TRBD1 | NA | TRBV5-6 | 14
CASRPTPGSTLLYEQYF | TGTGCCAGCAGGCCAACCCCCGGGTCCACCCTCCTCTACGAGCAGTACTTC | TRBJ2-7 | NA | NA | TRBV27 | 17
CASSLGFGGPGVEQFF | TGTGCCAGCAGCTTAGGTTTCGGGGGGCCCGGCGTTGAGCAGTTCTTC | TRBJ2-1 | NA | NA | TRBV7-8 | 16
CASSLSGSNNEQFF | TGTGCCAGCAGCTTATCGGGGTCCAACAATGAGCAGTTCTTC | TRBJ2-1 | NA | NA | TRBV7-3 | 14
CASSYTGGVNGETQYF | TGTGCCAGCAGTTACACAGGGGGGGTAAATGGGGAGACCCAGTACTTC | TRBJ2-5 | NA | NA | TRBV6-5 | 16
CASSPVSGGNYGYTF | TGTGCCAGCAGCCCTGTCTCGGGAGGTAACTATGGCTACACCTTC | TRBJ1-2 | NA | few | TRBV7-9 | 15
CSVTGLAGGAYNEQFF | TGCAGCGTGACCGGACTAGCGGGGGGGGCCTACAATGAGCAGTTCTTC | TRBJ2-1 | TRBD2 | NA | TRBV29-1 | 16
CASSGQGVRSQPQHF | TGTGCCAGCAGCGGACAGGGAGTTCGCTCTCAGCCCCAGCATTTT | TRBJ1-5 | TRBD1 | NA | TRBV2 | 15
CASSPRTQGIYGYTF | TGTGCCAGCAGCCCTCGAACACAGGGAATCTATGGCTACACCTTC | TRBJ1-2 | NA | NA | TRBV7-8 | 15
CASSEWNGLSEAFF | TGTGCCAGCAGTGAATGGAACGGACTGTCAGAAGCTTTCTTT | TRBJ1-1 | NA | NA | TRBV2 | 14
CSVRGTSGDQETQYF | TGCAGCGTTAGGGGGACTAGCGGGGACCAAGAGACCCAGTACTTC | TRBJ2-5 | TRBD2 | NA | TRBV29-1 | 15
CASSYGHINSPLHF | TGTGCCAGCAGTTATGGTCACATTAATTCACCCCTCCACTTT | TRBJ1-6 | NA | NA | TRBV6-5 | 14
CATSREVPRTGAHGYTF | TGTGCCACCAGCAGAGAGGTCCCCAGGACAGGGGCACATGGCTACACCTTC | TRBJ1-2 | TRBD1 | NA | TRBV15 | 17
CASSLGGTANTGELFF | TGTGCCAGCAGCTTGGGGGGGACAGCAAACACCGGGGAGCTGTTTTTT | TRBJ2-2 | TRBD1 | NA | TRBV5-4 | 16
CASRHQLSGNTIYF | TGTGCCTCCCGACACCAGCTCTCTGGAAACACCATATATTTT | TRBJ1-3 | NA | few | TRBV19 | 14
CASSLASTITYEQYF | TGTGCCAGCAGCTTAGCGTCAACTATTACCTACGAGCAGTACTTC | TRBJ2-7 | NA | NA | TRBV7-2 | 15
CASSLNYGYEQYF | TGTGCCAGCAGTCTAAACTATGGCTACGAGCAGTACTTC | TRBJ2-7 | NA | once | TRBV6-4 | 13
CASSKTGVFDEQYF | TGTGCCAGCAGCAAGACAGGGGTGTTTGACGAGCAGTACTTC | TRBJ2-7 | TRBD1 | NA | TRBV11-2 | 14
CASSFKGQINQPQHF | TGTGCCAGCAGTTTTAAGGGACAGATCAATCAGCCCCAGCATTTT | TRBJ1-5 | TRBD1 | NA | TRBV28 | 15
CASSQDKQTSYEQYF | TGTGCCAGCAGCCAAGACAAACAGACATCCTACGAGCAGTACTTC | TRBJ2-7 | NA | NA | TRBV27 | 15
CASSLGGGNTGELFF | TGTGCCAGCAGCTTAGGAGGGGGGAACACCGGGGAGCTGTTTTTT | TRBJ2-2 | NA | NA | TRBV11-2 | 15
CATSDPTGGDTGELFF | TGTGCCACCAGTGATCCCACAGGGGGCGACACCGGGGAGCTGTTTTTT | TRBJ2-2 | TRBD1 | NA | TRBV24-1 | 16
CASRPSGLAGLYF | TGTGCCAGCAGGCCCTCCGGACTAGCGGGGTTGTACTTC | TRBJ2-7 | TRBD2 | once | TRBV28 | 13
CASSDSESYRQNTGELFF | TGTGCCAGCAGTGACTCGGAGTCCTACAGGCAGAACACCGGGGAGCTGTTTTTT | TRBJ2-2 | NA | NA | TRBV6-4 | 18
CASSLSGGLNTEAFF | TGTGCCAGCAGCCTTAGTGGGGGGTTGAACACTGAAGCTTTCTTT | TRBJ1-1 | NA | NA | TRBV9 | 15
CASSEEGAEAFF | TGTGCCAGCAGTGAAGAGGGGGCTGAAGCTTTCTTT | TRBJ1-1 | NA | NA | TRBV2 | 12
CASSYRTGRGLRRGELFF | TGTGCCAGCAGTTACCGGACCGGGAGGGGCCTCCGGCGGGGGGAGCTGTTTTTT | TRBJ2-2 | TRBD2 | once | TRBV6-2/TRBV6-3 | 18
CASSLIRTSAQETQYF | TGTGCCAGCAGTTTGATCCGGACTAGCGCCCAAGAGACCCAGTACTTC | TRBJ2-5 | TRBD2 | NA | TRBV6-5 | 16
CASSPLGGPQETQYF | TGTGCCAGCTCACCACTGGGGGGGCCCCAAGAGACCCAGTACTTC | TRBJ2-5 | NA | NA | TRBV18 | 15
CASSLESGVSGNTIYF | TGTGCCAGCAGCTTGGAATCCGGGGTTAGTGGAAACACCATATATTTT | TRBJ1-3 | NA | few | TRBV5-5 | 16
CASSLGHSRTGELFF | TGTGCCAGCAGCTTAGGGCATAGCCGAACCGGGGAGCTGTTTTTT | TRBJ2-2 | NA | NA | TRBV11-2 | 15
CALQAGDTGELFF | TGTGCCCTCCAGGCGGGGGACACCGGGGAGCTGTTTTTT | TRBJ2-2 | TRBD2 | NA | TRBV27 | 13
CASSSSGTGRYEQYF | TGTGCCAGCAGTTCCTCCGGGACAGGGAGGTACGAGCAGTACTTC | TRBJ2-7 | TRBD1 | NA | TRBV27 | 15
CATSRGTSGSYEQYF | TGTGCCACCAGCAGGGGGACTAGCGGATCATACGAGCAGTACTTC | TRBJ2-7 | TRBD2 | NA | TRBV15 | 15